The source of this T cell receptor beta chain is a study of T-cell memory formation after mild COVID-19. V dropped 7 bases and J dropped 2 bases, with 17 bases sitting between them. The CDR3 loop spans 15 amino acids. Germline loops: CDR1 SEHNR, CDR2 FQNEAQ (reference sequence). Libraries for TCRalpha and TCRbeta carried sample barcodes and unique molecular identifiers via 5'RACE. TCRdb recomputed calls from the 5' RACE reads with MiXCR, one row per CDR3 protein. The sample shows about 210,000 distinct CDR3 sequences, 27% of them seen only once. Study results and limitations: The study found contracting CD4+ clones mainly in CM and EM and contracting CD8+ clones in EMRA. Clones shrinking between day 15 and 85 showed a balanced CD4/CD8 split, and those that grew later tilted toward CD4+. Confirmation was lacking for SARS-CoV-2 specificity of second-wave clones that peaked on day 37.

Turning to this clonotype: The antigen is undetermined.

Material for sequencing was PBMCs or a T cell subset sorted from them (not recorded which). The TCR originated in an adult woman who had mild COVID-19 (a few samples of this study predate the infection). Cell type and time point are not known. The chain combines TRBV7-9 with TRBJ2-5; the D gene could be TRBD1 or TRBD2 (5 bases each). The CDR3: CASTAPGKGQETQYF. The CDR3 DNA follows: TGTGCCAGCACCGCCCCCGGGAAGGGGCAAGAGACCCAGTACTTC.